A selection of T cell receptor beta chains follows, all from one sample in a study of somatic mutations in cytotoxic T cells in rheumatoid arthritis. Measured with immunoSEQ multiplex PCR; TCRdb has only the in-frame clones, and not every one. Here the sample spans 10,000 to 15,000 clones, roughly 74% being singletons. Source material: CD8+ T cells sorted from blood. Receptors were obtained from an adult with rheumatoid arthritis. Each CDR3 is given with its conserved first and last residue. The D gene is left open where the match is weak. A row's size may be missing; if present it is once, few, many or a size class.

D gene,V gene,clone size,J gene,CDR3 protein,CDR3 DNA
NA,TRBV5-4,NA,TRBJ2-7,CASSLAGVLAEQYF,TGTGCCAGCAGCTTGGCTGGGGTTCTGGCCGAGCAGTACTTC
TRBD1,TRBV29-1,NA,TRBJ2-2,CSVETDRGITGELFF,TGCAGCGTTGAAACCGACAGGGGAATCACCGGGGAGCTGTTTTTT
NA,TRBV9,NA,TRBJ2-1,CASSVGWGAGEQFF,TGTGCCAGCAGCGTAGGCTGGGGGGCGGGTGAGCAGTTCTTC
NA,TRBV7-8,once,TRBJ2-1,CASSLGESKQFF,TGTGCCAGCAGCCTCGGAGAGAGTAAGCAGTTCTTC
NA,TRBV13,NA,TRBJ2-7,CASSLGRANSNEQYF,TGTGCCAGCAGCTTAGGACGGGCGAACAGTAACGAGCAGTACTTC
TRBD1,TRBV7-6,medium-sized,TRBJ2-7,CASSPSGGQETYEQYF,TGTGCCAGCAGCCCCTCCGGGGGACAGGAAACCTACGAGCAGTACTTC
NA,TRBV19,NA,TRBJ1-2,CASSTQGVLEGYTF,TGTGCCAGTAGTACGCAGGGAGTCCTCGAGGGCTACACCTTC
NA,TRBV9,NA,TRBJ2-2,CASSVDSPPAGELFF,TGTGCCAGCAGCGTCGACAGCCCTCCAGCCGGGGAGCTGTTTTTT
NA,TRBV29-1,few,TRBJ1-1,CSVESNTEAFF,TGCAGCGTTGAATCGAACACTGAAGCTTTCTTT
TRBD1,TRBV11-3,NA,TRBJ2-3,CASSLDAGTGRDTQYF,TGTGCCAGCAGCTTAGATGCCGGGACAGGGAGAGATACGCAGTATTTT
NA,TRBV29-1,NA,TRBJ2-1,CSVSISYNEQFF,TGCAGCGTTAGTATTTCCTACAATGAGCAGTTCTTC
TRBD1,TRBV28,NA,TRBJ1-4,CASSFKDRAGEKLFF,TGTGCCAGCAGTTTCAAAGACAGGGCGGGCGAAAAACTGTTTTTT
NA,TRBV5-6,NA,TRBJ2-6,CASSPLSTPGANVLTF,TGTGCCAGCAGCCCGTTGTCCACCCCTGGGGCCAACGTCCTGACTTTC
NA,TRBV4-1,NA,TRBJ1-5,CASSQGLSDSGARGNQPQHF,TGCGCCAGCAGCCAAGGCTTGTCGGATAGCGGGGCAAGGGGCAATCAGCCCCAGCATTTT
TRBD1,TRBV7-3,NA,TRBJ1-1,CASSPSGQGNTEAFF,TGTGCCAGCAGCCCGTCGGGACAGGGAAACACTGAAGCTTTCTTT
NA,TRBV28,once,TRBJ1-5,CASSRRGTALPYSNQPQHF,TGTGCCAGCAGTAGGCGTGGGACTGCGCTACCTTATAGCAATCAGCCCCAGCATTTT
NA,TRBV7-9,NA,TRBJ2-6,CASSSTGLGSGANVLTF,TGTGCCAGCAGCTCCACAGGGCTCGGCTCTGGGGCCAACGTCCTGACTTTC
NA,TRBV19,few,TRBJ1-2,CASSWGYYGYTF,TGTGCCAGTAGTTGGGGGTACTATGGCTACACCTTC
NA,TRBV27,few,TRBJ2-7,CASSSETGYEQYF,TGTGCCAGCAGTTCAGAGACAGGTTACGAGCAGTACTTC
NA,TRBV4-1,NA,TRBJ1-2,CASSQERSGRGYGYTF,TGCGCCAGCAGCCAAGAGAGGTCAGGGAGAGGGTATGGCTACACCTTC
NA,TRBV5-1,NA,TRBJ2-7,CASSLFRGVYYEQYF,TGCGCCAGCAGCTTGTTTCGCGGGGTCTACTACGAGCAGTACTTC